This entry features one T cell receptor beta chain sequence. The antigen remains unidentified. The study based diagnoses on clinical symptoms, serum thyroxine and TRAb, thyroid ultrasound and orbital computed tomography. RNA transcripts served as the template for amplifying TCR beta CDR3 regions. HTBI primers were used for first-round RT-PCR of the TCR CDR3. TCRdb reanalysed the multiplex PCR reads using MiXCR and keeps one entry per CDR3 protein. The sample lists about 520,000 distinct CDR3 sequences, roughly a quarter seen once, with around 11% in the top ten. This record comes from a study of T cells in Graves' hyperthyroidism and ophthalmopathy. Findings and limits, study-wide: A 13 V-J signature model discriminated ophthalmopathy versus stable hyperthyroidism. The blood repertoire included most of the expanded thyroid clonotypes above 0.001.

Trimming at V came to 7 bases and at J to 4 bases, leaving 11 bases not matched to a gene. Germline loops: CDR1 WNHNN, CDR2 SYGVQD (reference sequence). CDR3 size: 16 residues. The clonotype was recovered from a woman in her thirties with Graves' ophthalmopathy. The chain has TRBV10-1 and TRBJ1-1; TRBD1 matches 11 bases. Specimen: blood. The CDR3 coding sequence is TGCGCCAGCAATACGGACAGGGGGCTTCGCAGCACTGAAGCTTTCTTT. As protein: CASNTDRGLRSTEAFF.